This section outlines one T cell receptor beta chain sequence together with its context. The antigen remains undetermined. This record belongs to a study of cytomegalovirus exposure and HLA in healthy donors. Across the study: Around 190 million T cells yielded roughly 100 million unique TCR beta sequences, as an earlier analysis found.

Study results and limitations: The study listed roughly 160 cytomegalovirus-associated TCR beta chains.

The CDR3 extends over 19 amino acids. Trimming shortened V by 2 bases and J by 10 bases, and 33 bases separated the two germline ends. Germline loops: CDR1 SGHNT, CDR2 YYREEE (reference sequence). The PCR had 60 Vbeta and 13 Jbeta primers. The repertoire was sequenced with immunoSEQ multiplex PCR; TCRdb's copy has only in-frame clones and lacks some. The clone table shows about 54,000 clones, with the ten largest holding approximately 6.8%. Sequencing was done on a sample of PBMCs. This clonotype was obtained from a woman aged 40 to 55 in good health and CMV-seronegative. V and J are TRBV5-4 and TRBJ1-1; unclear D gene. The CDR3 is CASSLLRTGGRSQNKGAFF. DNA for the CDR3: TGTGCCAGCAGCTTACTTAGGACGGGAGGCAGGTCTCAGAATAAAGGAGCTTTCTTT.